The rows below give T cell receptor beta chains drawn from one sample of a study of blood T cell repertoires in COVID-19. Sequencing was performed with immunoSEQ multiplex PCR; in TCRdb, only in-frame clones are kept and a portion is missing. The sample holds some 170,000 clones, about 78% seen once. Sequences were obtained from peripheral blood. These receptors all come from a woman aged 50 to 60 with active or convalescent COVID-19. The CDR3 runs from the conserved cysteine through the conserved F or W. The D gene is left open where the match is weak. Not every row has a clone size; where given, it reads once, few, many or a size class.

clone_size	j_call	d_call	v_call	cdr3_nt	cdr3_aa
-	TRBJ1-2	-	TRBV27	TGTGCCAGCAGAACTAATACAGGGTATACGAACTATGGCTACACCTTC	CASRTNTGYTNYGYTF
-	TRBJ1-6	-	TRBV5-1	TGCGCCAGCAGCTTGGACAGGTCTTCGGATTCACCCCTCCACTTT	CASSLDRSSDSPLHF
once	TRBJ2-7	-	TRBV4-2	TGTGCCAGCAGCCAAGTAGGAGCGGCGCAGTACTTC	CASSQVGAAQYF
-	TRBJ2-6	-	TRBV6-2/TRBV6-3	TGTGCCAGCAGTCGGAGCTCTGGGGCCAACGTCCTGACTTTC	CASSRSSGANVLTF
-	TRBJ1-4	TRBD1	TRBV19	TGTGCCAGTAGTACGGGACAGCAAAGAGGGGAAAAACTGTTTTTT	CASSTGQQRGEKLFF
-	TRBJ2-3	-	TRBV6-2/TRBV6-3	TGTGCCAGCAGTTACCAGGACAGACACACAGATACGCAGTATTTT	CASSYQDRHTDTQYF
-	TRBJ1-3	-	TRBV5-1	TGCGCCAGCAGCCTTGATGCTGGACAGAGACTTTCTGGAAACACCATATATTTT	CASSLDAGQRLSGNTIYF
-	TRBJ2-1	TRBD2	TRBV7-2	TGTGCCAGCAGCTTAGCTCGGAGACTAGCGGGAGTAAATGAGCAGTTCTTC	CASSLARRLAGVNEQFF
-	TRBJ1-4	TRBD1	TRBV3-1/TRBV3-2	TGTGCCAGCAGCACAATTCGGACAGGGGGGGTTGAAAAACTGTTTTTT	CASSTIRTGGVEKLFF
-	TRBJ1-3	-	TRBV5-1	TGCGCCAGCAGCTTGAACCCGGGGGAGGGAAACACCATATATTTT	CASSLNPGEGNTIYF
-	TRBJ2-1	TRBD2	TRBV6-2/TRBV6-3	TGTGCCAGCAGTTACGTGGGGGAGGGCCGGTTTGGCTACAATGAGCAGTTCTTC	CASSYVGEGRFGYNEQFF
few	TRBJ2-7	-	TRBV7-9	TGTGCCAGCAGCTTTGGGAGTTCAACCTACGAGCAGTACTTC	CASSFGSSTYEQYF
-	TRBJ1-6	-	TRBV27	TGTGCCAGTAAGGACGGGAGCTCCTATAATTCACCCCTCCACTTT	CASKDGSSYNSPLHF
-	TRBJ1-2	-	TRBV2	TGTGCCAGCAGCCCAGGGGAAAACTATGGCTACACCTTC	CASSPGENYGYTF
-	TRBJ2-7	TRBD2	TRBV24-1	TGTGCCACCAGGATACCGGGACTAGACAACGAGCAGTACTTC	CATRIPGLDNEQYF
few	TRBJ1-5	-	TRBV7-8	TGTGCCAGCAGCTTCACGAGGCAGAGCGATCAGCCCCAGCATTTT	CASSFTRQSDQPQHF
many	TRBJ1-2	-	TRBV4-3	TGCGCCAGCAGCCAAAGGAGGGAAGGGGACTATGGCTACACCTTC	CASSQRREGDYGYTF
few	TRBJ1-2	-	TRBV3-1/TRBV3-2	TGTGCCAGCAGCCCTTCGGACAGCGTTTTATATGGCTACACCTTC	CASSPSDSVLYGYTF
many	TRBJ1-3	-	TRBV30	TGTGCCTGGGCACTCTCTGGAAACACCATATATTTT	CAWALSGNTIYF
-	TRBJ1-3	-	TRBV25-1	TGTGCCAGCACAGGGACTGGAAACACCATATATTTT	CASTGTGNTIYF
-	TRBJ1-1	-	TRBV5-1	TGCGCCAGCAGCTTAAAGAGAGGACAGTCTGAAGCTTTCTTT	CASSLKRGQSEAFF
-	TRBJ2-1	-	TRBV7-7	TGTGCCAGCAGCCTCGGACAGTACAATGAGCAGTTCTTC	CASSLGQYNEQFF